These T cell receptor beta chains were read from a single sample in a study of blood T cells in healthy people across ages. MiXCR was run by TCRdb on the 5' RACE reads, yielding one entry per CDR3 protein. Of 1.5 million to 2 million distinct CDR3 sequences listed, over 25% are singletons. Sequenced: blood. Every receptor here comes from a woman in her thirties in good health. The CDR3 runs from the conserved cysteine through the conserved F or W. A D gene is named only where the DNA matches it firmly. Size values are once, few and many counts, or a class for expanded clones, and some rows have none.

CDR3 protein: CASSPSSGTGGYEQYF; CDR3 DNA: TGTGCCAGCAGCCCCTCGAGTGGGACAGGGGGCTACGAGCAGTACTTC; J gene: TRBJ2-7; clone size: -; V gene: TRBV7-2; D gene: TRBD1
CDR3 protein: CASSETGGPGYSYTF; CDR3 DNA: TGTGCCAGCAGTGAAACAGGGGGCCCGGGGTACAGCTACACCTTC; J gene: TRBJ1-2; clone size: few; V gene: TRBV12-3/TRBV12-4; D gene: TRBD1
CDR3 protein: CASSEGVGTCGGYTF; CDR3 DNA: TGTGCCAGCAGCGAAGGCGTAGGGACGTGCGGTGGCTACACCTTC; J gene: TRBJ1-2; clone size: -; V gene: TRBV7-3; D gene: -
CDR3 protein: CASIKGGRGTDTQYF; CDR3 DNA: TGCGCCAGCATAAAGGGTGGGAGAGGAACAGATACGCAGTATTTT; J gene: TRBJ2-3; clone size: few; V gene: TRBV5-1; D gene: -
CDR3 protein: CATSAGAYGNTEAFF; CDR3 DNA: TGTGCCACCAGTGCCGGGGCTTATGGGAACACTGAAGCTTTCTTT; J gene: TRBJ1-1; clone size: -; V gene: TRBV24-1; D gene: -
CDR3 protein: CSARPFAGTQTSGANVLTF; CDR3 DNA: TGCAGTGCTAGACCATTCGCCGGGACCCAAACCTCTGGGGCCAACGTCCTGACTTTC; J gene: TRBJ2-6; clone size: many; V gene: TRBV20-1; D gene: -
CDR3 protein: CASSDQPADQETQYF; CDR3 DNA: TGTGCCAGCTCCGACCAGCCAGCCGACCAAGAGACCCAGTACTTC; J gene: TRBJ2-5; clone size: -; V gene: TRBV18; D gene: -
CDR3 protein: CASSVVGRLDEKLFF; CDR3 DNA: TGTGCCAGCAGCGTAGTTGGCCGATTAGATGAAAAACTGTTTTTT; J gene: TRBJ1-4; clone size: few; V gene: TRBV9; D gene: -
CDR3 protein: CAGSLGGGSRYEQYF; CDR3 DNA: TGTGCCGGCAGCTTAGGGGGCGGGTCCAGATACGAGCAGTACTTC; J gene: TRBJ2-7; clone size: -; V gene: TRBV7-2; D gene: TRBD1
CDR3 protein: CASSPGGTPGPYEQYF; CDR3 DNA: TGTGCCAGCAGTCCGGGCGGGACTCCCGGGCCCTACGAGCAGTACTTC; J gene: TRBJ2-7; clone size: few; V gene: TRBV28; D gene: -
CDR3 protein: CASSEAGGSPRETQYF; CDR3 DNA: TGTGCCAGCAGCGAGGCGGGAGGGAGCCCTCGGGAGACCCAGTACTTC; J gene: TRBJ2-5; clone size: -; V gene: TRBV3-1; D gene: TRBD2
CDR3 protein: CASSDNTDEQYF; CDR3 DNA: TGTGCCAGCAGTGACAACACAGACGAGCAGTACTTC; J gene: TRBJ2-7; clone size: many; V gene: TRBV2; D gene: -
CDR3 protein: CASSVAGLLNIQFF; CDR3 DNA: TGTGCCAGCTCAGTGGCGGGGCTTCTAAACATTCAGTTCTTC; J gene: TRBJ2-1; clone size: -; V gene: TRBV18; D gene: -
CDR3 protein: CSVEDLGADTQYF; CDR3 DNA: TGCAGCGTTGAAGATCTTGGCGCAGATACGCAGTATTTT; J gene: TRBJ2-3; clone size: many; V gene: TRBV29-1; D gene: -
CDR3 protein: CASSEIGPGYGYTF; CDR3 DNA: TGTGCCAGCAGTGAAATAGGCCCCGGCTATGGCTACACCTTC; J gene: TRBJ1-2; clone size: -; V gene: TRBV6-1; D gene: -
CDR3 protein: CASSLTRGHQYEQYF; CDR3 DNA: TGTGCCAGCAGTTTAACTAGGGGACATCAATACGAGCAGTACTTC; J gene: TRBJ2-7; clone size: many; V gene: TRBV27; D gene: -
CDR3 protein: CASSIQGGLNTEAFF; CDR3 DNA: TGTGCCAGTAGTATTCAAGGGGGCCTGAACACTGAAGCTTTCTTT; J gene: TRBJ1-1; clone size: few; V gene: TRBV19; D gene: TRBD1